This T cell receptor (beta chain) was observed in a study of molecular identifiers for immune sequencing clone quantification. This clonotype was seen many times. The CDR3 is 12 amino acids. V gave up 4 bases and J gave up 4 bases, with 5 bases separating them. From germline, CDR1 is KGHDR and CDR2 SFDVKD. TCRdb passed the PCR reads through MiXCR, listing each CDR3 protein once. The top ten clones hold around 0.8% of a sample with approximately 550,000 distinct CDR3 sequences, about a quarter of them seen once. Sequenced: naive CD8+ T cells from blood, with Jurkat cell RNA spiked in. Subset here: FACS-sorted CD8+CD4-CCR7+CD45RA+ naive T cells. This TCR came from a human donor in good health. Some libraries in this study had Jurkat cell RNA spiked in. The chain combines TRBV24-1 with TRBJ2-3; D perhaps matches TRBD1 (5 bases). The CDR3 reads CATSDRADTQYF. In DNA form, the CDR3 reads TGTGCCACCAGTGACAGGGCAGATACGCAGTATTTT.